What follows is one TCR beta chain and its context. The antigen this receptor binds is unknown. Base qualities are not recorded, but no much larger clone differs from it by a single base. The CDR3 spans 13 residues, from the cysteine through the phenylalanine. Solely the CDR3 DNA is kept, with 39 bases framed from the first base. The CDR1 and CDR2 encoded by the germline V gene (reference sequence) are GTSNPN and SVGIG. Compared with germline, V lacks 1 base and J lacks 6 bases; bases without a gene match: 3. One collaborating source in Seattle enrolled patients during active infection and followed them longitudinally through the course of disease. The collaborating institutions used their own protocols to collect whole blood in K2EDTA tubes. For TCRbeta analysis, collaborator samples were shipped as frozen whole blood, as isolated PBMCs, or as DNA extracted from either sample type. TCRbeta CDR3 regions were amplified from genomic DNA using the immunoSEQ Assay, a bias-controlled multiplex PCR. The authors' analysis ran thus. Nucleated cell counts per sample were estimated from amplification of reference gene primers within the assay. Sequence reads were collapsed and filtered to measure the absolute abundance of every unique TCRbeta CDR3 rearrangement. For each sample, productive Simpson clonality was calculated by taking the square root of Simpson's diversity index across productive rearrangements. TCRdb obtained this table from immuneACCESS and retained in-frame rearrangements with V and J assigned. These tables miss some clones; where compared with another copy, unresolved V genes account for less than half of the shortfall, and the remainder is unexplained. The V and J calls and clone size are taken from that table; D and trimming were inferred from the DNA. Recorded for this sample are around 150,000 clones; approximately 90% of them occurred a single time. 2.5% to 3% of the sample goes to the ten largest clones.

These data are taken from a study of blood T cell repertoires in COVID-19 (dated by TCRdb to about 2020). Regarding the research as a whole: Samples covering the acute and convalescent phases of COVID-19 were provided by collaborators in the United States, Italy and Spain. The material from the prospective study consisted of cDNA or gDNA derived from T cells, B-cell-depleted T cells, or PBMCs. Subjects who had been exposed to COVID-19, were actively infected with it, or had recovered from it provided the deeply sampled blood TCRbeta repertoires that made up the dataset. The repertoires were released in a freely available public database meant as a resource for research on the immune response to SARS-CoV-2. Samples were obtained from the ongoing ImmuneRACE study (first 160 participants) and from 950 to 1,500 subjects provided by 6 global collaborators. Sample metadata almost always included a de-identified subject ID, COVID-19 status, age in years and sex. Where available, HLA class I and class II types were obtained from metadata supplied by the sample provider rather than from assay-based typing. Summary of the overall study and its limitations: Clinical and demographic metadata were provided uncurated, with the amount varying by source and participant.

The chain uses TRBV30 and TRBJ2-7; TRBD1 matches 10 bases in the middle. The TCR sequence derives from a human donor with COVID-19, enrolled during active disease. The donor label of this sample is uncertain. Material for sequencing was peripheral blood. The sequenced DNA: TGTGCCTGGAGTGCTGGGACAGGGGTCGAGCAGTACTTC. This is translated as CAWSAGTGVEQYF.